The TCR beta chain described here comes from a study of tumor and adjacent non-tumor tissue in lung cancer. Background on the study: About 4.17 million productive TCRbeta reads were obtained per sample on average.

As concerns this clonotype: The junction does not match germline at one end; this may be a read error.

The CDR3 contains 13 residues. CDR1 SQVTM and CDR2 ANQGSEA come from the germline V gene. A modified ARM-PCR protocol with three rounds of nested PCR amplified TCRbeta. TCRdb reprocessed the multiplex PCR reads with MiXCR, giving one entry per CDR3 protein. Of around 79,000 distinct CDR3 sequences in the sample, around 70% were seen once. No cell sorting was done before RNA was extracted from the tissue. Sequenced material: lung tumor tissue. The TCR sequence derives from a middle-aged woman with non-small cell lung cancer. The chain couples TRBV29-1 to TRBJ2-1; D call uncertain. The DNA for the CDR3 is TGCAACGTTTCTAGGGATCGGCAATCTGAGCAGTTCTTC. This gives the protein CNVSRDRQSEQFF.